The T cell receptor (beta chain) described here comes from a study of identifying expanded T cells in peripheral blood. The repertoire was sequenced with immunoSEQ multiplex PCR; TCRdb's copy has only in-frame clones and lacks some. The repertoire has over 80,000 clones, approximately 86% of them found once; the top ten carry approximately 5.6%. Concerning this clone: Its antigen is not identified.

Study-level findings and limits: Two-week clone count variance significantly increased as total template count grew.

Collection occurred without any documented infections or immune events in donors. The CDR3 sequence is 14 residues long. V gene TRBV21-1 combines with J gene TRBJ2-3; TRBD2 is the table's D call, not checked against the DNA. TRBV21-1 is given as a pseudogene. This clonotype was obtained from a person aged 18 to 75 in good health. The sample consisted of blood. The CDR3 region has the DNA TGTGCCAGCTATCAGCGGGGGGTCCCAGATACGCAGTATTTT. This codes for CASYQRGVPDTQYF.